This T cell receptor (beta chain) was observed in a study of beta chain features in type 1 diabetes listed by TCRdb under 2018. In terms of the full investigation: Patients and healthy donors did not differ in mean age, gender distribution, total cell number or subset yield. In the study, TCRB repertoires of sorted circulating CD4+ T cell subsets from recently diagnosed type 1 diabetes patients were compared with those of matched healthy donors. Naive and central memory subsets were obtained from all 30 or so donors, but regulatory and stem cell-like memory subsets were isolated from only 8 patients and roughly eight healthy donors. Across all samples, approximately 98,000,000 sorted cells were examined, and cell number per subset correlated strongly with RNA yield.

The entire amount of isolated RNA was reverse transcribed using the High Capacity cDNA Reverse Transcription Kit, so the sequenced TCRB transcripts were expressed ones. Deep immunoSEQ sequencing was performed on naive, central memory and regulatory T cell samples, with an average of approximately 4 million total reads per sample. Sorted cells were lysed in RLT buffer and RNA was extracted with DNase-treated RNeasy Micro or Mini kits, depending on cell number. To prevent cross-contamination, every cell subset was processed on its own, while patient and healthy donor samples were processed together. The immunoSEQ multiplex PCR was used to amplify TCRB sequences from cDNA, yielding 87-bp fragments that span the CDR3 region. The amplicons were sequenced using the Illumina HiSeq platform. The original methods were these. Synthetic template baselines were used to correct PCR bias computationally, reads within Hamming distance 2 were collapsed together, and singletons that could not be merged were discarded. Reads were aligned to IMGT to assign V, D and J genes, CDR3 length, and insertions or deletions at six rearrangement sites. Clonotype counts were normalized to sorted cell number within each subset before computing true diversity and Gini coefficients with the tcR R package. The overlap coefficient, calculated on TCRB nucleotide sequences, was used to quantify repertoire sharing. Out-of-frame TCRB sequences from naive cells were analyzed to stand in for the pre-selection repertoire. Not all clones reach the TCRdb copy of this immuneACCESS table, which keeps in-frame sequences only. Checked studies attribute under half of the gap to unresolved V genes and leave the rest unexplained. That table supplies the V and J calls and clone size; D and trimming were determined from the DNA. Here the sample has 620,000 or so clones; 15% occur a single time. The ten largest clonotypes hold around 0.1% of the sample.

Of note for this clone: No cognate antigen has been identified for it. Base qualities are not recorded, but no much larger clone differs from it by a single base.

A single peripheral blood draw of approximately 0.11 L on average was collected from each donor into heparinised tubes. Using a panel that included CD45RO, CCR7, CD25, CD127, CD95 and CD27, naive, central memory, regulatory and stem cell-like memory CD4+ T cells were sorted on a BD FACSAria II. All sorted populations exceeded 95% purity. PBMCs were separated immediately by Lymphoprep density gradient centrifugation and were stained directly, without being cultured. So that batch effects would be minimized, each experiment stained and sorted samples in pairs, pairing one healthy donor with one patient. Overall results and qualifications from the work: Naive, central memory and regulatory TCRB repertoires appeared more similar among patients than among healthy donors. Fewer insertions and more nucleotide deletions at VDJ recombination sites were observed in patients with type 1 diabetes, implying thymic rearrangement abnormalities. HLA sub-analyses involved small numbers of individuals, so any influence of HLA type on TCRB rearrangement remained unresolved. Shorter templates might be favored by PCR, yet because patient and control samples were amplified and corrected together, any such skew would affect both groups equally. Type 1 diabetes patients showed a moderate but significant shortening of TCRB CDR3 length in all four CD4+ subsets. Sequencing cDNA rather than genomic DNA could over-represent highly expressing activated cells, although activation and CD3 levels did not differ between groups.

As encoded in the germline V gene, CDR1 is SGHRS while CDR2 is YFSETQ. V gives up 0 bases and J gives up 8 bases, and the segment between their germline ends measures 17 bases. Reading from cysteine to phenylalanine, the CDR3 counts 15 amino acids. Only the CDR3 part of the read is kept: 45 bases, read in frame from the first base. Sequences were obtained from naive CD4+ T cells from blood. What this sample's cell subset or site label stands for: true naive CD4+ T cells. The V gene is TRBV5-1 and the J gene is TRBJ1-2; matching of 6 bases hints at TRBD1 as the D gene. The sequence came from a man aged 18-30 years in good health. The CDR3 region: CASSLDPGQSDGYTF. The sequenced DNA: TGCGCCAGCAGCTTGGATCCCGGACAGTCGGACGGCTACACCTTC.